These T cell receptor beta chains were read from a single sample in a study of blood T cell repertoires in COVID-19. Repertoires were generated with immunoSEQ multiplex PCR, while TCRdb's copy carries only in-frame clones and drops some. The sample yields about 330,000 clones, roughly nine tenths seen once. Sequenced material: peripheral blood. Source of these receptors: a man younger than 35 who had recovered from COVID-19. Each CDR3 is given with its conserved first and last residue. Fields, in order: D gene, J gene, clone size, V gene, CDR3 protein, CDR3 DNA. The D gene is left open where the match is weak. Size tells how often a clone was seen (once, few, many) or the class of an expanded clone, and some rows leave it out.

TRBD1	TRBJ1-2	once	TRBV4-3	CASSPYLQGGYGYTF	TGCGCCAGCAGCCCCTACTTACAGGGGGGCTATGGCTACACCTTC
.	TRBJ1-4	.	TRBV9	CASSPRSTVRGEKLFF	TGTGCCAGCAGCCCCCGCTCGACAGTGAGGGGGGAAAAACTGTTTTTT
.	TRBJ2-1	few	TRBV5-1	CASSTQESEQFF	TGCGCCAGCTCTACGCAGGAATCTGAGCAGTTCTTC
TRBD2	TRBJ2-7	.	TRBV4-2	CASSQDPSGTYEQYF	TGTGCCAGCAGCCAAGACCCGAGCGGGACCTACGAGCAGTACTTC
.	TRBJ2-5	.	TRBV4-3	CASSQAGTQETQYF	TGCGCCAGCAGCCAAGCCGGGACTCAAGAGACCCAGTACTTC
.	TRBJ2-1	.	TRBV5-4	CASSLETEVVYNEQFF	TGTGCCAGCAGCTTGGAGACGGAGGTCGTTTACAATGAGCAGTTCTTC
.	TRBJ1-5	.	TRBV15	CATEQSVGIANQPQHF	TGTGCCACAGAACAATCCGTGGGGATAGCGAATCAGCCCCAGCATTTT
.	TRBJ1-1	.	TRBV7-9	CASRPNRVNTEAFF	TGTGCCAGCAGGCCCAACAGGGTGAACACTGAAGCTTTCTTT
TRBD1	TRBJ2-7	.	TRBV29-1	CSATGTGFYEQYF	TGCAGCGCTACCGGGACAGGGTTCTACGAGCAGTACTTC
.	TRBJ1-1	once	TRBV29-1	CSVFPPGSTEAFF	TGCAGCGTTTTCCCCCCGGGGTCCACTGAAGCTTTCTTT
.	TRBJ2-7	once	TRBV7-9	CASRLGTHHEQYF	TGTGCCAGCAGACTCGGGACACACCACGAGCAGTACTTC
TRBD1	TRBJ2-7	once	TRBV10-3	CAISESERTGSSYEQYF	TGTGCCATCAGTGAGTCGGAACGGACAGGATCCTCCTACGAGCAGTACTTC
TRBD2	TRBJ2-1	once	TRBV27	CASSLYPTGRESEQFF	TGTGCCAGCAGTTTATACCCCACTGGGAGGGAGAGCGAGCAGTTCTTC
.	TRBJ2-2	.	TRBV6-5	CASSFSLQGTNGELFF	TGTGCCAGCAGTTTTTCGCTACAGGGTACAAACGGGGAGCTGTTTTTT
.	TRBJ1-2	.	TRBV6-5	CASSYNSVDYGYTF	TGTGCCAGCAGTTACAATTCTGTTGACTATGGCTACACCTTC
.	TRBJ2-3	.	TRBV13	CASSLTSTDTQYF	TGTGCCAGCAGCCTAACTAGCACAGATACGCAGTATTTT
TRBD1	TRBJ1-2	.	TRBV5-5	CASSTGQGVYYGYTF	TGTGCCAGCAGCACCGGACAGGGGGTATACTATGGCTACACCTTC
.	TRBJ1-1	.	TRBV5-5	CASSLYLNTEAFF	TGTGCCAGCAGCTTGTATTTGAACACTGAAGCTTTCTTT
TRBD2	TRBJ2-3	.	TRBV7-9	CASSSHLAVAGDTDTQYF	TGTGCCAGCAGCTCCCACCTGGCGGTCGCGGGGGATACAGATACGCAGTATTTT
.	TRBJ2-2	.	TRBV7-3	CASSPPGNTGELFF	TGTGCCAGCAGCCCCCCGGGGAACACCGGGGAGCTGTTTTTT
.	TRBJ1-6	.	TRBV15	CATSRDHGRVINSPLHF	TGTGCCACCAGCAGAGATCATGGCAGGGTAATTAATTCACCCCTCCACTTT
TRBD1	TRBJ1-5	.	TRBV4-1	CASSQVGTATSNQPQHF	TGCGCCAGCAGCCAAGTTGGGACAGCTACTTCCAATCAGCCCCAGCATTTT
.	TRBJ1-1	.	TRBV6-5	CASSYSLPPDTEAFF	TGTGCCAGCAGTTACTCTCTACCACCTGACACTGAAGCTTTCTTT
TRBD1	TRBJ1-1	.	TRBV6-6	CASTITGGDPNTEAFF	TGTGCCAGCACCATAACAGGGGGCGACCCTAACACTGAAGCTTTCTTT
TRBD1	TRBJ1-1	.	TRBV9	CASSAERTGGGTEAFF	TGTGCCAGCAGCGCAGAGAGGACAGGGGGTGGCACTGAAGCTTTCTTT
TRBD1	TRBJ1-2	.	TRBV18	CASSDSETGALFGGYTF	TGTGCCAGCTCAGATTCGGAGACAGGGGCATTATTTGGTGGCTACACCTTC
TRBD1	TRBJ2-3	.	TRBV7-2	CASSLELRTGDITDTQYF	TGTGCCAGCAGCTTAGAGTTAAGGACAGGGGATATCACAGATACGCAGTATTTT
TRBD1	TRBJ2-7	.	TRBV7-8	CASSLDTGTGGYYEQYF	TGTGCCAGCAGCTTAGATACCGGGACAGGGGGCTACTACGAGCAGTACTTC
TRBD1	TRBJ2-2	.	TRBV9	CASSDPGTANTGELFF	TGTGCCAGCAGCGACCCCGGGACAGCGAACACCGGGGAGCTGTTTTTT
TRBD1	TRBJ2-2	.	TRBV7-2	CASSRQGGTGELFF	TGTGCCAGCAGCAGACAGGGGGGTACCGGGGAGCTGTTTTTT
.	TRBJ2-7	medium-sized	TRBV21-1	CASSKHYEQYF	TGTGCCAGCAGCAAACACTACGAGCAGTACTTC
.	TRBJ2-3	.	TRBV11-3	CASSSQSWKGESPSTDTQYF	TGTGCCAGCAGCTCCCAGTCTTGGAAGGGGGAATCCCCTAGCACAGATACGCAGTATTTT
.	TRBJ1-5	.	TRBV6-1	CASSDTYNQPQHF	TGTGCCAGCAGTGACACATACAATCAGCCCCAGCATTTT
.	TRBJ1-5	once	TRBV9	CASSAQGNNQPQHF	TGTGCCAGCAGCGCTCAGGGGAACAATCAGCCCCAGCATTTT
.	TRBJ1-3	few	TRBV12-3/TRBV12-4	CASSGQGNTIYF	TGTGCCAGCAGCGGACAGGGAAACACCATATATTTT
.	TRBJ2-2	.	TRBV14	CASSPANTGELFF	TGTGCCAGCAGCCCGGCGAACACCGGGGAGCTGTTTTTT
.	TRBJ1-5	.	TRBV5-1	CASSPGTSSNQPQHF	TGCGCCAGCAGTCCCGGGACAAGCAGCAATCAGCCCCAGCATTTT
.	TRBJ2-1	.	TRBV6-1	CASSARGGGSYNEQFF	TGTGCCAGCAGTGCCCGGGGAGGGGGATCATACAATGAGCAGTTCTTC
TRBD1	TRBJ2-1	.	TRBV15	CATSRDWDRGNEQFF	TGTGCCACCAGCAGAGATTGGGACAGGGGGAATGAGCAGTTCTTC
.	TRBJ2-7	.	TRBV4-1	CASSPNTGYEQYF	TGCGCCAGCAGCCCCAATACAGGGTACGAGCAGTACTTC
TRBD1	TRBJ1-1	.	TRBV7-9	CASSLGGTGGDLRGEAFF	TGTGCCAGCAGCTTAGGCGGGACAGGCGGGGATCTCCGGGGTGAAGCTTTCTTT
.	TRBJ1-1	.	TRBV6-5	CASSYSSGGAEAFF	TGTGCCAGCAGTTACTCGAGCGGAGGGGCTGAAGCTTTCTTT
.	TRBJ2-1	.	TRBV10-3	CAISETDPGSYNEQFF	TGTGCCATCAGTGAGACGGATCCGGGCTCCTACAATGAGCAGTTCTTC
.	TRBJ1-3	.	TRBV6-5	CATSASEGNTIYF	TGTGCCACCTCCGCCTCTGAGGGAAACACCATATATTTT
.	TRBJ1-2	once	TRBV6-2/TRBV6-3	CASSSRKGEYANYGYTF	TGTGCCAGCAGTTCCCGAAAGGGGGAGTACGCTAACTATGGCTACACCTTC
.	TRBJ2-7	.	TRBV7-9	CASSLAATGLYEQYF	TGTGCCAGCAGCTTAGCCGCGACAGGACTCTACGAGCAGTACTTC
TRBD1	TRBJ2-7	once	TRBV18	CASSPDRDRTYEQYF	TGTGCCAGCTCACCAGACCGGGACAGGACCTACGAGCAGTACTTC
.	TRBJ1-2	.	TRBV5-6	CASSLDTGNYGYTF	TGTGCCAGCAGCTTGGATACAGGCAACTATGGCTACACCTTC
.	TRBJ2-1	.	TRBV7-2	CASSFTGGSSYNEQFF	TGTGCCAGCAGCTTTACCGGGGGAAGCTCCTACAATGAGCAGTTCTTC
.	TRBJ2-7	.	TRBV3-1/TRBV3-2	CASSQTTQGYEQYF	TGTGCCAGCAGCCAAACAACCCAGGGCTACGAGCAGTACTTC
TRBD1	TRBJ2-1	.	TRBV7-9	CASSSRDSPYNEQFF	TGTGCCAGCAGTTCCCGGGACAGCCCCTACAATGAGCAGTTCTTC
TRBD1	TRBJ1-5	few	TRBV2	CASSAPGQGLMSNQPQHF	TGTGCCAGCAGTGCACCGGGACAGGGGTTAATGAGCAATCAGCCCCAGCATTTT
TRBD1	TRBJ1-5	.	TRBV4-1	CASSQTGTGKGFSNQPQHF	TGCGCCAGCAGCCAAACCGGGACAGGGAAGGGGTTTAGCAATCAGCCCCAGCATTTT
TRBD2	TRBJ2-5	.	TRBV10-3	CAISGTTSGETQYF	TGTGCCATCAGTGGTACGACTAGCGGAGAGACCCAGTACTTC
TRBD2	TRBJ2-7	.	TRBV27	CASSFREGRLEQYF	TGTGCCAGCAGTTTTCGGGAGGGCCGGCTCGAGCAGTACTTC